This TCR beta chain was identified during a study of T-cell reconstitution after alpha-beta-depleted transplantation in children. Trimming stripped 4 bases from V and 0 bases from J, with 17 bases between. Looked up from germline, CDR1 is SGDLS and CDR2 is YYNGEE. The CDR3 loop spans 16 amino acids. Unique molecular identifiers tagged the TCRbeta library. MiXCR was run by TCRdb on the PCR reads, yielding one entry per CDR3 protein. The sample records about 640,000 distinct CDR3 sequences, 10% to 15% being singletons. This clonotype came up a few times. Its antigen is unknown. General observations from the study: TCRbeta diversity was high at day 60 in some patients (a result of surviving recipient T cells and thymic progenitors). A year had passed since transplant, and T-cell counts and diversity by then came mostly from newly produced T cells. Several hundred expanded graft clones reportedly supplied alpha-beta T cells about two months after transplant.

J is TRBJ2-7 and V is TRBV9, with unresolved D. This sequence was found in a male patient under 18 who had a stem cell transplant for acute myeloid leukemia, so the T cells may come from the graft donor. Sequences were derived from PBMCs, mostly from graft donor cells, sampled 360 days after TCRalphabeta/CD19-depleted stem cell transplant. In DNA form, the CDR3 reads TGTGCCAGCAGCCTATCCCCCGATCAAAGCTCCTACGAGCAGTACTTC. Translation: CASSLSPDQSSYEQYF.